These 27 T cell receptor beta chains came from one sample sequenced in a study of OX40 agonist ivuxolimab in advanced cancers. TCRdb's table, derived via immunoSEQ multiplex PCR, lists solely in-frame clones and lacks some. The top ten hold 2.5% to 3% of the sample, which has 40,000 to 50,000 clones, 85% seen once. The specimen comprised CD4+ or CD8+ T cells sorted from blood, sampled in a trial of the OX40 agonist ivuxolimab. Source of these receptors: an adult with an advanced solid tumor such as melanoma, head and neck, liver or kidney cancer.

The chain uses TRBV5-5 and TRBJ2-1, with D maybe TRBD2 (6 bases). CDR1 and CDR2 from the germline V gene are SGHKS and YYEKEE (reference sequence). The ends were cut back, 5 bases at V and 2 bases at J, with 17 bases in the middle. The CDR3 sequence is 16 residues long. In DNA form, the CDR3 reads TGTGCCAGCAGGCTCCTCTGGACTACCACCTACAATGAGCAGTTCTTC. It codes for CASRLLWTTTYNEQFF.

In nucleotides, the CDR3 is TGCGCCAGCAGCTTGGCCGGAAGCGGGGGAAGAGAGGGCTACACCTTC. Translation gives CASSLAGSGGREGYTF. V usage is TRBV5-1 and J usage is TRBJ1-2; D possibly corresponds to TRBD1 (5 bases). The CDR3 runs to 16 residues. Germline V gene lookup returns CDR1 SGHRS and CDR2 YFSETQ. Between the trimmed V and J ends, which lost 0 bases and 8 bases, there was a span of 20 bases.

The V gene is TRBV18, the J gene TRBJ1-2, with D unclear. The V end lost 4 bases, the J end lost 6 bases, and 12 bases lay between the germline ends. This CDR3 comprises 13 residues. Germline V gene lookup returns CDR1 KGHSH and CDR2 LQKENI. The CDR3 is CASSQVYRDGYTF. CDR3 nucleotides: TGTGCCAGCTCACAAGTTTACCGGGATGGCTACACCTTC.

For the CDR3, the DNA is TGTGCCAGCAGCACCTCCGGGACTAGTTCCTGGGCAGATACGCAGTATTTT. Amino acid sequence: CASSTSGTSSWADTQYF. The chain employs TRBV5-4 and TRBJ2-3, with 8 bases lining up with TRBD2. CDR3 size: 17 residues. V was pared by 4 bases and J by 4 bases, with 14 bases of the junction left unmatched. Germline assignment: CDR1 SGHNT and CDR2 YYREEE (reference sequence).

This chain uses TRBV4-1 with TRBJ2-6; D perhaps matches TRBD1 (5 bases). The CDR3 contains 19 residues. CDR1 and CDR2 (germline): MGHRA, YSYEKL. Trimming stripped 1 base from V and 0 bases from J, with 16 bases between. The CDR3 DNA is TGCGCCAGCAGCCAAGGCGGAAGTCTCAGGGCCTCTGGGGCCAACGTCCTGACTTTC. Its protein is CASSQGGSLRASGANVLTF.

The V call is TRBV2, the J call TRBJ2-3; D is uncertain. Trimming cost V 6 bases and J 2 bases, with 6 bases left between them. The CDR3 consists of 12 residues. Germline V gene data show CDR1 as SNHLY and CDR2 as FYNNEI. The CDR3 loop reads CASREITDTQYF. The CDR3 nucleotides are TGTGCCAGCAGGGAGATCACAGATACGCAGTATTTT.

The rearrangement uses TRBV5-4 and TRBJ2-4; D is unresolved. The V gene's germline CDR1 is SGHNT and CDR2 YYREEE (reference sequence). Trimming pared 4 bases from V and 1 base from J, leaving 9 bases between. The CDR3 runs to 14 residues. The CDR3 DNA sequence: TGTGCCAGCAGCCTACCGGCGGCCAAAAACATTCAGTACTTC. It is translated as CASSLPAAKNIQYF.

This chain joins TRBV2 and TRBJ1-5, with 9 bases identical to TRBD1. The CDR3 extends over 14 amino acids. Germline V lookup: CDR1 SNHLY, CDR2 FYNNEI. The ends lost 8 bases at V and 6 bases at J; junction bases unmatched: 8. CDR3 protein: CASGDRVVSQPQHF. As DNA, the CDR3 is TGTGCCAGCGGGGACAGGGTCGTTAGTCAGCCCCAGCATTTT.

The J gene is TRBJ1-1, the V gene TRBV11-3; D unclear. The V end lost 1 base, the J end lost 5 bases, and 11 bases lay between the germline ends. The CDR3 covers 14 residues. Germline V gene data show CDR1 as SGHNT and CDR2 as YENEEA. CDR3 nucleotide sequence: TGTGCCAGCAGCTTAGGGAGGGATGGAACTGAAGCTTTCTTT. The encoded protein is CASSLGRDGTEAFF.

This clone was seen only once. The V gene is TRBV11-3, the J gene TRBJ1-3; the D gene is possibly TRBD1 (5 bases). V lost 0 bases, J lost 3 bases, and 12 bases lay in between. Per germline, CDR1 SGHNT and CDR2 YENEEA. The CDR3 is 16 residues long. In DNA, the CDR3 is TGTGCCAGCAGCTTAGAAGCGGGGCTGAATGGAAACACCATATATTTT. Protein sequence: CASSLEAGLNGNTIYF.

The chain links TRBV11-3 to TRBJ2-2; 8 nucleotides agree with TRBD1. From germline, CDR1 is SGHNT and CDR2 YENEEA. The junction had 7 bases not matched to a gene; V was cut back by 3 bases and J by 1 base. The CDR3 loop spans 17 amino acids. The CDR3 nucleotides read TGTGCCAGCAGCTTCGGGCGGACAGGGAGGAACACCGGGGAGCTGTTTTTT. Translating gives CASSFGRTGRNTGELFF.

The chain employs TRBV5-6 and TRBJ1-2, with TRBD1 as a possible D gene (5 bases). This CDR3 has 15 amino acids. V was trimmed by 2 bases and J by 2 bases, leaving 13 bases between them. Germline lookup yields CDR1 SGHDT and CDR2 YYEEEE. CDR3: CASSFGAPRNYGYTF. The CDR3 coding sequence is TGTGCCAGCAGCTTTGGGGCCCCGCGAAACTATGGCTACACCTTC. The full variable domain, rest sourced from reference TRBV5-6 and TRBJ1-2, is DAGVTQSPTHLIKTRGQQVTLRCSPKSGHDTVSWYQQALGQGPQFIFQYYEEEERQRGNFPDRFSGHQFPNYSSELNVNALLLGDSALYLCASSFGAPRNYGYTFGSGTRLTVV.

The chain couples TRBV5-6 to TRBJ1-3; D is ambiguous. Germline V gene data show CDR1 as SGHDT and CDR2 as YYEEEE. V gave up 2 bases and J gave up 1 base, with 10 bases separating them. The CDR3 runs 15 residues. The CDR3 loop reads CASSFISSSGNTIYF. Written as DNA, the CDR3 is TGTGCCAGCAGCTTTATCTCTTCATCTGGAAACACCATATATTTT.

V and J are TRBV9 and TRBJ2-1; D might be TRBD1 or TRBD2, each matching 5 bases. The CDR3 runs to 17 residues. Germline loops: CDR1 SGDLS, CDR2 YYNGEE. Deletions cut 6 bases from V and 4 bases from J, with 23 bases between. CDR3 amino acids: CASTTGVGDWGYNEQFF. Here the CDR3 DNA reads TGTGCCAGCACCACGGGCGTAGGGGATTGGGGGTACAATGAGCAGTTCTTC.

This clone was observed a few times. CDR3 protein: CATKEGTGNNEKLFF. DNA of the CDR3: TGTGCCACTAAAGAGGGGACAGGCAATAATGAAAAACTGTTTTTT. The rearrangement uses TRBV2 and TRBJ1-4, with 8 bases lining up with TRBD1. Trimming took 10 bases from V and 4 from J; bases not matched to a gene: 11. The CDR3 has 15 amino acids. The germline CDR1 and CDR2 sequences are SNHLY and FYNNEI.

CDR3 nucleotide sequence: TGTGCCAGCAGCCCGAGCAGGTCCACAGGGGAAGCTTTCTTT. This encodes CASSPSRSTGEAFF. This chain links TRBV11-3 with TRBJ1-1; tentative D call: TRBD1 (6 bases). V dropped 5 bases and J dropped 8 bases, with 18 bases sitting between them. The CDR3 totals 14 residues. The germline V gene has CDR1 SGHNT and CDR2 YENEEA.

The chain couples TRBV6-1 to TRBJ2-1, with 10 bases aligning to TRBD2. This CDR3 has 15 residues. From germline, CDR1 is MNHNS and CDR2 SASEGT. The V gene end was trimmed by 3 bases and the J gene end by 5 bases; junction bases not matched to a gene: 4. The CDR3 DNA reads as TGTGCCAGCAGTGAGGCGGGACTAGCGAACAATGAGCAGTTCTTC. Amino acid sequence: CASSEAGLANNEQFF.

In its sample, this clone was seen a few times. V is TRBV9 and J is TRBJ2-7, with 16 bases lining up with TRBD2. Germline values: CDR1 SGDLS, CDR2 YYNGEE. The junction had 10 bases not matched to a gene; V was cut back by 3 bases and J by 4 bases. CDR3 size: 18 residues. CDR3 in DNA: TGTGCCAGCAGCGCCGGGACTAGCGGGAGGGGGAAGGGGTACGAGCAGTACTTC. It is translated as CASSAGTSGRGKGYEQYF.

The J gene is TRBJ2-5, the V gene TRBV9; the D gene is possibly TRBD2 (7 bases). The CDR3 spans 17 residues. Germline CDR1 SGDLS, CDR2 YYNGEE. The V end lost 0 bases, the J end lost 5 bases, and 20 bases lay between the germline ends. CDR3 DNA sequence: TGTGCCAGCAGCGTAGGGGACACAGCGGGGATGTCTGAGACCCAGTACTTC. Translated, it gives CASSVGDTAGMSETQYF. Looking up the rest from reference TRBV9 and TRBJ2-5 gives the full variable domain: DSGVTQTPKHLITATGQRVTLRCSPRSGDLSVYWYQQSLDQGLQFLIQYYNGEERAKGNILERFSAQQFPDLHSELNLSSLELGDSALYFCASSVGDTAGMSETQYFGPGTRLLVL.

The genes are TRBV9 and TRBJ2-2; unclear D gene. This CDR3 region has 15 residues. V was trimmed by 3 bases and J by 5 bases, leaving 14 bases between them. Germline-derived CDR1 and CDR2 are SGDLS and YYNGEE. The CDR3 bases are TGTGCCAGCAGCGCCCCCGGGTTTTGGACCGGGGAGCTGTTTTTT. It translates to CASSAPGFWTGELFF.

The chain couples TRBV28 to TRBJ2-1; the match to TRBD1 covers 9 bases. V lost 4 bases to trimming and J lost 4 bases; unmatched junction nucleotides: 5. In germline, CDR1 is MDHEN, CDR2 SYDVKM. This CDR3 spans 15 amino acids. The CDR3 is CASSSQGAGYNEQFF. CDR3 DNA sequence: TGTGCCAGCAGTTCACAGGGGGCTGGGTACAATGAGCAGTTCTTC.

The V gene is TRBV11-2, the J gene TRBJ1-1; D not resolved. This CDR3 has 13 amino acids. CDR1 SGHAT and CDR2 FQNNGV come from the germline V gene. The V end was cut by 5 bases, the J end by 5 bases, with 12 bases between. CDR3 sequence reads: CASSPLSSTEAFF. The CDR3 nucleotides read TGTGCCAGCAGCCCGCTAAGCAGTACTGAAGCTTTCTTT. The complete variable domain, with remaining parts taken from reference TRBV11-2 and TRBJ1-1, reads EAGVAQSPRYKIIEKRQSVAFWCNPISGHATLYWYQQILGQGPKLLIQFQNNGVVDDSQLPKDRFSAERLKGVDSTLKIQPAKLEDSAVYLCASSPLSSTEAFFGQGTRLTVV.

V and J are TRBV19 and TRBJ2-7; 8 nucleotides line up with TRBD2. CDR3 length: 15 residues. The junction had 4 bases not matched to a gene; V was cut back by 3 bases and J by 0 bases. CDR1 is LNHDA, CDR2 SQIVND, per germline (reference sequence). CDR3: CASSILAGGSYEQYF. The CDR3 bases are TGTGCCAGTAGTATTTTGGCGGGAGGCTCCTACGAGCAGTACTTC.

The chain has TRBV28 and TRBJ2-3; D not certain. The CDR3 sequence is 15 residues long. The germline V and J ends were trimmed by 6 bases and 2 bases, with 15 bases remaining between them. The V gene's germline CDR1 is MDHEN and CDR2 SYDVKM. The CDR3 region has the DNA TGTGCCAGCAGGGGGTCGTACCGGGCCACAGATACGCAGTATTTT. Translating it yields CASRGSYRATDTQYF.

The chain joins TRBV11-2 to TRBJ2-4; 9 positions match TRBD1. CDR1 SGHAT and CDR2 FQNNGV come from the germline V gene. CDR3 length: 14 amino acids. V was pared by 5 bases and J by 8 bases, with 7 bases of the junction left unmatched. The CDR3 loop reads CASSDWTGVDIQYF. CDR3 DNA: TGTGCCAGCAGCGATTGGACAGGGGTGGACATTCAGTACTTC.

The chain employs TRBV7-9 and TRBJ2-5; no definite D call. CDR3 length: 10 residues. Germline V gives CDR1 SEHNR, CDR2 FQNEAQ (reference sequence). Deletions cut 5 bases from V and 5 bases from J, with 3 bases between. CDR3 DNA sequence: TGTGCCAGCAGCCATGAGACCCAGTACTTC. The encoded protein is CASSHETQYF.

This clone was seen only once. The V gene is TRBV30, the J gene TRBJ1-2; a possible D gene is TRBD1 (5 bases). The CDR3 sequence is 11 residues long. Trimming took 0 bases from V and 8 from J, leaving 7 bases between them. Germline V gene data show CDR1 as GTSNPN and CDR2 as SVGIG (reference sequence). This CDR3 reads CAWSVGGGYTF. The CDR3 DNA reads as TGTGCCTGGAGTGTGGGGGGAGGCTACACCTTC.